Shown below are 31 T cell receptor beta chains from a single sample sequenced in a study of shared clonotypes between healthy human individuals. The assay was immunoSEQ multiplex PCR, and TCRdb's table has in-frame clones only and misses some. Here the sample spans around 1.9 million clones, about 93% being singletons. Terminally differentiated effector memory CD45RA+ cells were excluded from the naive CD8 cells, which were CD45RO-negative and positively selected for CCR7. The sample taken for sequencing was naive CD8+ T cells from PBMCs. The receptors shown here come from a man between 18 and 29 years old in good health. Some clones in this sample may be carry-over from other donors' samples.

The CDR3 loop is CASSTVGSGYPYEQYF. In DNA, the CDR3 is TGTGCCAGCAGCACCGTGGGTAGCGGCTACCCTTACGAGCAGTACTTC. The genes are TRBV28 and TRBJ2-7, with D possibly matching TRBD2 (6 bases). The CDR3 runs to 16 residues. V was shortened by 6 bases and J by 4 bases, with 22 bases between the two germline ends. Germline CDR1 reads MDHEN; CDR2 reads SYDVKM.

This clone is a singleton in its sample. The chain employs TRBV4-3 and TRBJ2-5; D is unresolved. Trimming removed 0 bases from V and 5 bases from J, with 13 bases in between. Germline-derived CDR1 and CDR2 are LGHNA and YSLEER. The CDR3 runs 15 residues. The CDR3 loop is CASSQDRRGMETQYF. DNA for the CDR3: TGCGCCAGCAGCCAAGATCGTCGTGGCATGGAGACCCAGTACTTC.

This clone was observed once. This chain uses TRBV19 with TRBJ1-5, with D tentatively TRBD1 (5 bases). In germline, CDR1 is LNHDA, CDR2 SQIVND (reference sequence). The CDR3 spans 19 residues. The V gene lost 6 bases and the J gene lost 2 bases, with 26 bases spanning the gap. The CDR3 region has the DNA TGTGCCAGTAGGGAAAGACCAGGGTCGTCGGTATCCCGCAATCAGCCCCAGCATTTT. This translates into CASRERPGSSVSRNQPQHF.

This chain uses TRBV28 with TRBJ2-2; maybe TRBD2 (6 bases). V was trimmed by 2 bases and J by 1 base, leaving 14 bases between them. CDR1 MDHEN and CDR2 SYDVKM come from the germline V gene. This CDR3 is 17 amino acids long. The CDR3 here is CASSLLRDSLNTGELFF. CDR3 DNA sequence: TGTGCCAGCAGTTTACTCAGGGACTCGCTGAACACCGGGGAGCTGTTTTTT. The full variable domain, rest sourced from reference TRBV28 and TRBJ2-2, is DVKVTQSSRYLVKRTGEKVFLECVQDMDHENMFWYRQDPGLGLRLIYFSYDVKMKEKGDIPEGYSVSREKKERFSLILESASTNQTSMYLCASSLLRDSLNTGELFFGEGSRLTVL.

The chain combines TRBV15 with TRBJ1-1; 7 positions match TRBD1. CDR3 length equals 18 residues. The J segment lost 2 bases and the V segment lost 4 bases, leaving 16 bases of the junction unmatched. The germline CDR1 and CDR2 sequences are LNHNV and YYDKDF (reference sequence). The CDR3 nucleotides read TGTGCCACCAGCAACGTCCCGATAGAGACAGGGCTTAACACTGAAGCTTTCTTT. Translation: CATSNVPIETGLNTEAFF. Looking up the rest from reference TRBV15 and TRBJ1-1 gives the full variable domain: DAMVIQNPRYQVTQFGKPVTLSCSQTLNHNVMYWYQQKSSQAPKLLFHYYDKDFNNEADTPDNFQSRRPNTSFCFLDIRSPGLGDTAMYLCATSNVPIETGLNTEAFFGQGTRLTVV.

The rearrangement links TRBV6-5 to TRBJ2-7, with D possibly being TRBD2 (5 bases). CDR1 and CDR2 from the germline V gene are MNHEY and SVGAGI. This CDR3 comprises 14 residues. V was pared by 6 bases and J by 2 bases, with 14 bases between. The CDR3 reads CASSHRGSPYEQYF. The CDR3 DNA is TGTGCCAGCAGCCACCGGGGTTCTCCCTACGAGCAGTACTTC.

J is TRBJ1-5 and V is TRBV7-8; no definite D call. The germline V gene has CDR1 SGHVS and CDR2 FQNEAQ. The CDR3 loop spans 14 amino acids. Trimming stripped 1 base from V and 6 bases from J, with 10 bases between. The CDR3 spells CASSLEAIGQPQHF. CDR3 bases: TGTGCCAGCAGCTTAGAGGCAATCGGTCAGCCCCAGCATTTT.

V and J are TRBV5-6 and TRBJ1-2, with D hard to call. The V and J ends lost 4 bases and 0 bases respectively, with 10 bases between them. In germline, CDR1 is SGHDT, CDR2 YYEEEE. The CDR3 is 14 residues long. The CDR3 reads CASSIAEANYGYTF. In nucleotides, the CDR3 is TGTGCCAGCAGCATCGCAGAAGCTAACTATGGCTACACCTTC.

This chain uses TRBV27 with TRBJ1-1; D is possibly TRBD1 (6 bases). The CDR3 extends over 16 amino acids. Germline CDR1 MNHEY, CDR2 SMNVEV (reference sequence). The V and J ends lost 0 bases and 6 bases respectively, with 17 bases between them. As DNA, the CDR3 is TGTGCCAGCAGTTTATCCCAGGGGACCGGGTTGGCTGAAGCTTTCTTT. It encodes CASSLSQGTGLAEAFF.

This clone occurred a few times. This chain links TRBV11-2 with TRBJ1-4, with no clear D. The CDR3 length is 15 residues. Germline assignment: CDR1 SGHAT and CDR2 FQNNGV. Trimming removed 4 bases at V and 5 bases at J, with 14 bases between. The chain's CDR3 is CASSSRGGSNEKLFF. CDR3 bases: TGTGCCAGCAGCTCGCGGGGAGGCTCCAATGAAAAACTGTTTTTT.

This chain connects TRBV7-9 to TRBJ2-7; tentatively, D is TRBD1 (6 bases). Between the trimmed V and J ends, which lost 4 bases and 2 bases, there was a span of 15 bases. This CDR3 region has 15 residues. Germline values: CDR1 SEHNR, CDR2 FQNEAQ (reference sequence). In DNA, the CDR3 is TGTGCCAGCAGCTCCACTAGACAGGACCCCTACGAGCAGTACTTC. Amino acids: CASSSTRQDPYEQYF.

This CDR3 reads CASSIREQGTYEQYF. The CDR3 DNA is TGTGCCAGTAGTATACGAGAACAGGGGACCTACGAGCAGTACTTC. The chain combines TRBV19 with TRBJ2-7; TRBD1 agrees at 7 bases. This CDR3 has 15 residues. Germline values: CDR1 LNHDA, CDR2 SQIVND (reference sequence). J was trimmed by 2 bases and V by 2 bases; bases with no gene match: 6. Full variable domain (rest looked up from reference TRBV19 and TRBJ2-7): DGGITQSPKYLFRKEGQNVTLSCEQNLNHDAMYWYRQDPGQGLRLIYYSQIVNDFQKGDIAEGYSVSREKKESFPLTVTSAQKNPTAFYLCASSIREQGTYEQYFGPGTRLTVT.

The V and J genes are TRBV9 and TRBJ2-7, with D perhaps matching TRBD2 (5 bases). Germline V CDR1 and CDR2: SGDLS, YYNGEE. This CDR3 region has 14 residues. V lost 4 bases, J lost 5 bases, and 16 bases lay in between. The CDR3 sequence: CASSTGRGVHEQYF. In DNA, the CDR3 is TGTGCCAGCAGCACCGGACGGGGAGTCCACGAGCAGTACTTC.

This chain joins TRBV7-9 and TRBJ2-7, with D possibly being TRBD1 (5 bases). Germline CDR1 and CDR2: SEHNR and FQNEAQ (reference sequence). The CDR3 extends over 14 amino acids. V dropped 7 bases and J dropped 2 bases, with 15 bases sitting between them. This CDR3 is CASTGPTEAYEQYF. CDR3 nucleotide sequence: TGTGCCAGCACCGGCCCGACAGAAGCCTACGAGCAGTACTTC.

The genes are TRBV7-2 and TRBJ2-2; possibly TRBD1 for D (6 bases). Germline V gives CDR1 SGHTA, CDR2 FQGNSA. V was pared by 5 bases and J by 7 bases, with 17 bases between. The CDR3 sequence is 15 residues long. CDR3 in amino acids: CASSTGQGKGGELFF. As DNA, the CDR3 is TGTGCCAGCAGCACAGGGCAGGGGAAAGGCGGGGAGCTGTTTTTT.

The V call is TRBV5-1, the J call TRBJ1-1; D not resolved. With 0 bases removed from V and 3 bases from J, the gap between germline ends came to 18 bases. There are 17 residues in the CDR3. Germline V gene lookup returns CDR1 SGHRS and CDR2 YFSETQ. The chain's CDR3 is CASSLEAGWADDTEAFF. Written as DNA, the CDR3 is TGCGCCAGCAGCTTGGAAGCGGGGTGGGCTGATGACACTGAAGCTTTCTTT.

The chain has TRBV25-1 and TRBJ1-4; D might be TRBD1 (5 bases). Germline loops: CDR1 MGHDK, CDR2 SYGVNS. The CDR3 is 13 residues long. The DNA of the CDR3 is TGTCCCCTGGAGGGGCGACCGAATGAAAAACTGTTTTTT. Encoded protein: CPLEGRPNEKLFF.

The chain is built from TRBV6-6 and TRBJ2-3; the D is unclear. Deletions cut 6 bases from V and 0 bases from J, with 13 bases between. This CDR3 contains 15 residues. Germline CDR1 reads MNHNY; CDR2 reads SVGAGI (reference sequence). The CDR3, as DNA: TGTGCCAGCAGCCCTCTAGTGACTAGCACAGATACGCAGTATTTT. As protein: CASSPLVTSTDTQYF.

This clone was seen a handful of times. This sequence joins TRBV5-4 and TRBJ1-2; a possible D gene is TRBD1 (5 bases). The CDR3 extends over 12 amino acids. Trimming shortened V by 6 bases and J by 5 bases, and 11 bases separated the two germline ends. CDR1 is SGHNT, CDR2 YYREEE, per germline (reference sequence). The DNA of the CDR3 is TGTGCCAGCACCGACAGCGGGTATGGCTACACCTTC. Encoded protein: CASTDSGYGYTF.

The rearrangement joins TRBV4-1 to TRBJ2-5, with 12 bases that match TRBD2. Germline CDR1 and CDR2: MGHRA and YSYEKL. The CDR3 sequence is 16 residues long. Losses at the gene ends were 5 bases for V and 1 base for J; bases not matched to a gene: 5. This CDR3 reads CASSTRLAGVQETQYF. CDR3 DNA: TGCGCCAGCAGCACTCGACTAGCGGGAGTCCAAGAGACCCAGTACTTC.

Remarks on this clone: At one of its ends the junction is not consistent with the germline gene, which may arise from a read error. V is TRBV6-1 and J is TRBJ2-5; D not certain. This CDR3 spans 13 amino acids. CDR1 MNHNS and CDR2 SASEGT come from the germline V gene. DNA for the CDR3: TGTGCCAGCAGGGAAGTTTTAAGGGAGACCCAGTACTTC. It is translated as CASREVLRETQYF.

This chain uses TRBV7-9 with TRBJ2-7, with D unresolved. Germline V gene lookup returns CDR1 SEHNR and CDR2 FQNEAQ (reference sequence). There are 15 residues in the CDR3. V was trimmed by 5 bases and J by 3 bases, leaving 17 bases between them. The CDR3 loop reads CASSTRDTKNYEQYF. The CDR3 region has the DNA TGTGCCAGCAGCACCAGAGACACGAAGAACTACGAGCAGTACTTC.

J is TRBJ1-5 and V is TRBV27; D is unresolved. V was trimmed by 2 bases and J by 4 bases, leaving 6 bases between them. This CDR3 has 13 residues. The germline CDR1 and CDR2 sequences are MNHEY and SMNVEV (reference sequence). The CDR3 nucleotides read TGTGCCAGCAGTTTAATCCGTAATCAGCCCCAGCATTTT. Its translation is CASSLIRNQPQHF.

This rearrangement joins TRBV6-1 to TRBJ2-7; 10 nucleotides match TRBD2. CDR1 MNHNS and CDR2 SASEGT come from the germline V gene. V lost 8 bases, J lost 5 bases, and 12 bases stayed unmatched. The CDR3 has 15 residues. The CDR3 DNA reads TGTGCCAGCCTCCTTTCTAGCGGGAGTATCGACGAGCAGTACTTC. Residues: CASLLSSGSIDEQYF.

This clone was counted between two and nine times. The chain is built from TRBV7-3 and TRBJ2-2; no clear D. The CDR3 has 14 residues. Trimming stripped 0 bases from V and 3 bases from J, with 5 bases between. Germline loops: CDR1 SGHTA, CDR2 FQGTGA. The CDR3: CASSLTGYTGELFF. CDR3 nucleotides: TGTGCCAGCAGCTTAACAGGGTACACCGGGGAGCTGTTTTTT.

The V call is TRBV28, the J call TRBJ1-5; D is unclear. Germline lookup yields CDR1 MDHEN and CDR2 SYDVKM. The CDR3 is made up of 14 amino acids. V lost 2 bases to trimming and J lost 3 bases, with 8 bases between them. The CDR3 reads CASSLHITNQPQHF. DNA of the CDR3: TGTGCCAGCAGTTTACACATTACCAATCAGCCCCAGCATTTT.

As to this clone: At the DNA level, this CDR3 is encoded by other sequences in the same sample as well. This rearrangement joins TRBV5-1 to TRBJ2-6; TRBD1 is a possible D gene (5 bases). The CDR3 is 15 amino acids. V lost 2 bases to trimming and J lost 0 bases, with 6 bases between them. CDR1 and CDR2 (germline): SGHRS, YFSETQ. The CDR3, as DNA: TGCGCCAGCAGCTTCGACAGCTCTGGGGCCAACGTCCTGACTTTC. Protein: CASSFDSSGANVLTF.

V and J are TRBV5-4 and TRBJ2-3, with 7 bases identical to TRBD2. CDR3 length: 17 amino acids. V dropped 1 base and J dropped 1; count of bases not matched to a gene: 9. CDR1 is SGHNT and CDR2 is YYREEE in the germline V gene (reference sequence). The DNA for the CDR3 is TGTGCCAGCAGCTTGCATTTAGCGGGTTCCCGCACAGATACGCAGTATTTT. Its protein product is CASSLHLAGSRTDTQYF.

The rearrangement links TRBV28 to TRBJ2-7; D call uncertain. Trimming took 3 bases from V and 6 from J, leaving 9 bases between them. Germline V CDR1 and CDR2: MDHEN, SYDVKM. The CDR3 runs 12 residues. Here the CDR3 DNA reads TGTGCCAGCAGTTTTATTGTGAGCGAGCAGTACTTC. Amino acids: CASSFIVSEQYF.

The chain combines TRBV5-1 with TRBJ2-7; TRBD2 might be the D (8 bases). This CDR3 has 17 amino acids. V lost 4 bases, J lost 3 bases, and 23 bases lay in between. The germline CDR1 and CDR2 sequences are SGHRS and YFSETQ. The CDR3 DNA is TGCGCCAGCAGCCCCGGGAGGGGGCGCGCAGATTTCTACGAGCAGTACTTC. This sequence encodes CASSPGRGRADFYEQYF.

The chain links TRBV27 to TRBJ2-7; no firm D call. V was pared by 6 bases and J by 2 bases, with 23 bases between. The CDR3 extends over 17 amino acids. Germline CDR1 MNHEY, CDR2 SMNVEV (reference sequence). CDR3: CASSFQPVPEKTYEQYF. The CDR3 DNA reads as TGTGCCAGCAGCTTCCAGCCCGTTCCCGAGAAAACCTACGAGCAGTACTTC.